A selection of T cell receptor beta chains follows, all from one sample in a study of T cell clones after liver transplantation. The method was immunoSEQ multiplex PCR; TCRdb's version includes in-frame clones alone and lacks a portion of them. The repertoire holds 60,000 or so clones, with over 55% as singletons. The specimen comprised CD4+ T cells from blood, sampled before liver transplant. The receptors here all came from a human donor who received a liver transplant. The CDR3 runs from the conserved cysteine through the conserved F or W. The D gene is left open where the match is weak. Clone size is not always given. Where it is, it says once, few, many or a class for expanded clones.

>TRBJ2-2|15|.|.|TRBV4-1
CASSQSNLITGELFF
TGCGCCAGCAGCCAATCTAACTTAATCACCGGGGAGCTGTTTTTT
>TRBJ2-7|16|.|TRBD2|TRBV11-2
CASSPHSGLAGEKQYF
TGTGCCAGCAGCCCTCACTCGGGACTAGCGGGGGAGAAGCAGTACTTC
>TRBJ2-7|11|few|.|TRBV10-2
CASSVYYEQYF
TGCGCCAGCAGTGTCTACTACGAGCAGTACTTC
>TRBJ1-2|15|.|.|TRBV5-4
CASSPIWEGAEGYTF
TGTGCCAGCAGCCCCATTTGGGAAGGGGCGGAAGGCTACACCTTC
>TRBJ2-3|16|.|.|TRBV9
CASSEGIRTGTDTQYF
TGTGCCAGCAGCGAGGGGATACGCACAGGCACAGATACGCAGTATTTT
>TRBJ2-7|16|few|TRBD1|TRBV18
CASSPPTGQGSYEQYF
TGTGCCAGCTCACCACCGACGGGACAGGGGTCCTACGAGCAGTACTTC
>TRBJ1-1|15|once|.|TRBV5-5
CASSLGGTKNTEAFF
TGTGCCAGCAGCTTGGGAGGGACTAAGAACACTGAAGCTTTCTTT
>TRBJ1-1|14|few|TRBD1|TRBV27
CASSFRQGATEAFF
TGTGCCAGCAGTTTTAGACAGGGGGCCACTGAAGCTTTCTTT
>TRBJ1-4|15|.|.|TRBV25-1
CASSEGAATNEKLFF
TGTGCCAGCAGTGAGGGGGCCGCAACTAATGAAAAACTGTTTTTT
>TRBJ2-3|14|.|TRBD2|TRBV7-9
CASSFLAGGDTQYF
TGTGCCAGCAGCTTCCTAGCGGGGGGGGATACGCAGTATTTT
>TRBJ1-1|16|.|TRBD1|TRBV18
CASSPGDRTLNTEAFF
TGTGCCAGCTCACCCGGGGACAGAACCCTTAACACTGAAGCTTTCTTT
>TRBJ1-1|14|.|TRBD1|TRBV28
CATGTGIRNTEAFF
TGTGCCACCGGGACAGGGATCCGGAACACTGAAGCTTTCTTT
>TRBJ2-2|16|medium-sized|TRBD2|TRBV5-1
CASVGTSGLNTGELFF
TGCGCCAGCGTTGGGACTAGCGGATTGAACACCGGGGAGCTGTTTTTT
>TRBJ2-5|13|.|TRBD1|TRBV18
CASSPGTEETQYF
TGTGCCAGCTCTCCCGGGACAGAAGAGACCCAGTACTTC
>TRBJ2-1|16|once|TRBD1|TRBV10-3
CAISLSGTGGRDEQFF
TGTGCCATCAGTCTATCCGGGACAGGGGGCAGGGATGAGCAGTTCTTC
>TRBJ2-1|17|.|TRBD2|TRBV25-1
CASSEGTSGGTPNEQFF
TGTGCCAGCAGTGAAGGAACTAGCGGGGGGACCCCTAATGAGCAGTTCTTC
>TRBJ2-7|15|.|TRBD2|TRBV5-1
CASSSASGGFHEQYF
TGCGCCAGCAGCTCCGCTAGCGGGGGGTTCCACGAGCAGTACTTC
>TRBJ2-7|13|.|.|TRBV7-8
CATTGNSTYEQYF
TGTGCGACCACCGGGAACAGTACCTACGAGCAGTACTTC
>TRBJ2-7|15|.|.|TRBV5-4
CASSLRTGTSYEQYF
TGTGCCAGCAGCTTACGGACTGGCACCTCCTACGAGCAGTACTTC
>TRBJ2-1|15|.|TRBD2|TRBV5-1
CASSLTSGGSNEQFF
TGCGCCAGCAGCTTGACTAGCGGGGGGTCCAATGAGCAGTTCTTC
>TRBJ2-2|16|.|TRBD2|TRBV5-1
CASSGTSGGYTGELFF
TGCGCCAGCAGCGGGACTAGCGGGGGGTACACCGGGGAGCTGTTTTTT
>TRBJ2-2|15|.|TRBD2|TRBV2
CASSESLAGVGELFF
TGTGCCAGCAGTGAAAGTCTAGCGGGGGTCGGGGAGCTGTTTTTT